Below, 17 T cell receptor beta chains from the same sample are listed, as sequenced in a study of blood T cell repertoires in COVID-19. Assay: immunoSEQ multiplex PCR; the TCRdb copy retains only in-frame clones and omits some. This table holds roughly 270,000 clones, 82% found once. The sequenced material came from PBMCs or T cells enriched from blood (not recorded which). The receptors originated from a man aged 35-49 years who had been exposed to COVID-19.

This rearrangement joins TRBV28 to TRBJ1-4, with 11 bases fitting TRBD1. J gave up 2 bases and V 6 bases, and 8 bases lay outside the gene matches. In germline, CDR1 is MDHEN, CDR2 SYDVKM. The CDR3 contains 17 residues. The CDR3 loop is CASSSGQGAGTNEKLFF. CDR3 coding DNA: TGTGCCAGCAGCAGTGGACAGGGGGCAGGGACTAATGAAAAACTGTTTTTT.

The chain couples TRBV4-1 to TRBJ1-3; TRBD1 agrees at 8 bases. The junction had 15 bases not matched to a gene; V was cut back by 0 bases and J by 14 bases. CDR3 length equals 16 residues. Germline CDR1 MGHRA, CDR2 YSYEKL. The DNA of the CDR3 is TGCGCCAGCAGCCAAGAGGGCATCGCAGGGGGCCTTCTGGTATATTTT. This gives the protein CASSQEGIAGGLLVYF.

The rearrangement uses TRBV2 and TRBJ1-2; a weak D match, TRBD1 (5 bases). Germline V gene lookup returns CDR1 SNHLY and CDR2 FYNNEI. The CDR3 is 14 residues long. Trimming pared 5 bases from V and 4 bases from J, leaving 14 bases between. The CDR3 spells CASSPQGIAYGYTF. CDR3 in DNA: TGTGCCAGCAGTCCTCAGGGTATTGCCTATGGCTACACCTTC.

The rearrangement links TRBV5-5 to TRBJ2-5; D is perhaps TRBD2 (5 bases). V lost 3 bases and J 7 bases, leaving 19 bases between the germline ends. The V gene's germline CDR1 is SGHKS and CDR2 YYEKEE (reference sequence). The CDR3 covers 15 residues. The CDR3 DNA follows: TGTGCCAGCAGCTCCCCCGGGGTTGAGGGTGCGACCCAGTACTTC. Translation gives CASSSPGVEGATQYF.

This clone is a singleton in its sample. The J gene is TRBJ2-2, the V gene TRBV7-9, with TRBD2 identical over 7 bases. V was pared by 2 bases and J by 2 bases, with 5 bases of the junction left unmatched. Germline values: CDR1 SEHNR, CDR2 FQNEAQ (reference sequence). The CDR3 length is 16 residues. CDR3 sequence (DNA): TGTGCCAGCAGCTTAATAGCGGGCCACAACACCGGGGAGCTGTTTTTT. Translated: CASSLIAGHNTGELFF.

V gene TRBV19 combines with J gene TRBJ1-5, with D perhaps matching TRBD1 (6 bases). Germline V gene sequence: CDR1 LNHDA, CDR2 SQIVND (reference sequence). This CDR3 contains 15 residues. Trimming pared 3 bases from V and 0 bases from J, leaving 9 bases between. The CDR3 DNA sequence: TGTGCCAGTAGTATTTTACAGGGTAGCAATCAGCCCCAGCATTTT. Protein: CASSILQGSNQPQHF.

The chain has TRBV7-2 and TRBJ1-4; possible D gene TRBD1, 6 bases. The ends were cut back, 5 bases at V and 4 bases at J, with 17 bases in the middle. Per germline, CDR1 SGHTA and CDR2 FQGNSA. This CDR3 is 16 amino acids long. In DNA form, the CDR3 reads TGTGCCAGCAGCCTAATGTCCAGGGGTGGTAATGAAAAACTGTTTTTT. It yields the protein CASSLMSRGGNEKLFF.

CDR3 sequence: CSASPRGWETQYF. Here the CDR3 DNA reads TGCAGTGCTAGTCCCAGGGGGTGGGAGACCCAGTACTTC. This chain uses TRBV20-1 with TRBJ2-5, with TRBD1 identical over 7 bases. The CDR3 extends over 13 amino acids. CDR1 and CDR2 (germline): DFQATT, SNEGSKA (reference sequence). V gave up 3 bases and J gave up 5 bases; unmatched junction bases: 6.

The chain uses TRBV27 and TRBJ2-1; no reliable D call. V gave up 2 bases and J gave up 11 bases, with 16 bases separating them. The CDR3 loop spans 14 amino acids. Per germline, CDR1 MNHEY and CDR2 SMNVEV (reference sequence). The CDR3 sequence is CASSLPSLSQKQFF. The CDR3 coding sequence is TGTGCCAGCAGTTTACCCTCATTATCACAAAAGCAGTTCTTC.

The chain uses TRBV10-2 and TRBJ2-5, with D tentatively TRBD2 (6 bases). CDR1 and CDR2 (germline): WSHSY, SAAADI. This CDR3 has 11 residues. V was cut by 11 bases and J by 5 bases, with 12 bases left in between. CDR3 coding DNA: TGCGCCGGAGGGACCGGTGAGACCCAGTACTTC. Translated: CAGGTGETQYF.

V is TRBV28 and J is TRBJ1-6; weak D call: TRBD1 (5 bases). This CDR3 has 14 amino acids. Trimming shortened V by 6 bases and J by 8 bases, and 14 bases separated the two germline ends. Germline lookup yields CDR1 MDHEN and CDR2 SYDVKM. CDR3 DNA: TGTGCCAGCAGAAAGGGACTAGTATATTCACCCCTCCACTTT. Residues: CASRKGLVYSPLHF.

The genes are TRBV7-9 and TRBJ1-2; D gene uncertain. Looked up from germline, CDR1 is SEHNR and CDR2 is FQNEAQ (reference sequence). The V and J ends lost 4 bases and 2 bases respectively, with 14 bases between them. The CDR3 is 15 residues long. The CDR3 loop reads CASSSEGGGNYGYTF. CDR3 DNA: TGTGCCAGCAGCTCCGAGGGCGGAGGGAACTATGGCTACACCTTC.

The chain recombines TRBV27 with TRBJ2-7; 7 positions match TRBD2. CDR3 length equals 13 residues. V lost 3 bases to trimming and J lost 1 base; unmatched junction nucleotides: 0. Germline V gene sequence: CDR1 MNHEY, CDR2 SMNVEV (reference sequence). CDR3 nucleotide sequence: TGTGCCAGCAGTTTGGGGGGGTCCTACGAGCAGTACTTC. Translated, it gives CASSLGGSYEQYF.

This sequence joins TRBV24-1 and TRBJ1-2, with D maybe TRBD1 (5 bases). V shed 5 bases and J shed 2 bases, with 11 bases lying between them. Germline CDR1 and CDR2: KGHDR and SFDVKD. CDR3 length equals 14 residues. CDR3 sequence: CATSGQPSNYGYTF. The CDR3 bases are TGTGCCACCAGTGGACAGCCATCAAACTATGGCTACACCTTC.

Concerning this clone: Mismatch with germline at one junction end may stem from a read error. The chain links TRBV20-1 to TRBJ2-1; D is unresolved. CDR3 size: 9 residues. CDR1 DFQATT and CDR2 SNEGSKA come from the germline V gene (reference sequence). CDR3 in amino acids: CSASDPSLF. In nucleotides, the CDR3 is TGCAGTGCAAGTGACCCGAGCCTCTTC.

The chain links TRBV27 to TRBJ2-1, with 9 bases fitting TRBD2. CDR3 length: 14 amino acids. Germline CDR1 MNHEY, CDR2 SMNVEV (reference sequence). J was trimmed by 9 bases and V by 10 bases; bases with no gene match: 13. The CDR3: CAIRSSLAGFEQFF. The CDR3 bases are TGTGCCATTAGATCTAGTCTAGCGGGATTTGAGCAGTTCTTC.

This clone occurred once. The V and J genes are TRBV7-3 and TRBJ1-2; tentatively, D is TRBD1 (5 bases). V lost 0 bases and J lost 6, with 11 bases in between. There are 14 residues in the CDR3. Germline values: CDR1 SGHTA, CDR2 FQGTGA. The CDR3 DNA follows: TGTGCCAGCAGCTTAACAGGAGGGGTGGATGGCTACACCTTC. It translates to CASSLTGGVDGYTF.